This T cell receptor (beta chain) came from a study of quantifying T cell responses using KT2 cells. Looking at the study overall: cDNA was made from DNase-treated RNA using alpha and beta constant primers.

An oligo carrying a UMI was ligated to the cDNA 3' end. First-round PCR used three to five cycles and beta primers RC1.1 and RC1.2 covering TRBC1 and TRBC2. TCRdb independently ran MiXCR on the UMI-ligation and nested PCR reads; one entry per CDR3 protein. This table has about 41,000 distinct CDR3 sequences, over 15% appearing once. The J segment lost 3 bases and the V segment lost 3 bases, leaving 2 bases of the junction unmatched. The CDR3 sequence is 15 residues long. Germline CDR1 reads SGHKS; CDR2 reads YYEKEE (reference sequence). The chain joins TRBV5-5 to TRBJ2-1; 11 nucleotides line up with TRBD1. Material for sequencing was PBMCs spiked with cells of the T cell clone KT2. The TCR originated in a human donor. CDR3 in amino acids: CASSSGQGGYNEQFF. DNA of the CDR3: TGTGCCAGCAGCTCGGGACAGGGGGGCTACAATGAGCAGTTCTTC.